This T cell receptor beta chain was captured in a study of CD8 T cells in Susac syndrome. An input of roughly 0.45 to 1 ug of RNA was subjected to reverse transcription using random hexamers. With immunoSEQ multiplex PCR, TCR beta CDR3 was amplified across 54 Vbeta and 13 Jbeta. TCRdb processed the immunoSEQ multiplex PCR reads anew with MiXCR; each CDR3 protein has one entry. The data contain 180,000 or so distinct CDR3 sequences, about 94% of them singletons. Sequencing targeted TCR beta in T cells from blood (CD8+ and CD4+). TEMRA cells were FACS-enriched, with CD8+ and CD4+ T cells isolated negatively. Sequencing was carried out using CD4+ T cells from PBMCs. The receptor's source is a human donor in good health.

The CDR3 coding sequence is TGTGCCACCAGCGACGGGGGCTACACAGATACGCAGTATTTT. It codes for CATSDGGYTDTQYF. The V call is TRBV24-1, the J call TRBJ2-3; D tentatively fits TRBD1 or TRBD2 (6 bases each). The germline gives CDR1 KGHDR, CDR2 SFDVKD. CDR3 length: 14 amino acids. The V and J ends lost 7 bases and 2 bases respectively, with 12 bases between them.